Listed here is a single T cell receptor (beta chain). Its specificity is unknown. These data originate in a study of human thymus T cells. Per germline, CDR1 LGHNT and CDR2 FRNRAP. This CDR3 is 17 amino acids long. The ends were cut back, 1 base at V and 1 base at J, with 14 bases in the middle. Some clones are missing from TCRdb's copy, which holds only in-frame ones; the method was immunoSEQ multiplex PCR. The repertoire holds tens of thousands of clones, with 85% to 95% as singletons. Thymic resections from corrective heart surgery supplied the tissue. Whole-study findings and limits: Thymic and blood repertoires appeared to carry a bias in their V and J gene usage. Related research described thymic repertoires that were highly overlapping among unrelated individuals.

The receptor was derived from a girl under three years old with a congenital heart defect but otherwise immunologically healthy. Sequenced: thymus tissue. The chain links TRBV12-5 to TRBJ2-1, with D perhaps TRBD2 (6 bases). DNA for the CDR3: TGTGCTAGTGGTTTGGCGGTAGCGGACATTTCCTACAATGAGCAGTTCTTC. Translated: CASGLAVADISYNEQFF.